The present entry profiles one T cell receptor (beta chain) with its context. This entry comes from a study of T cell changes during pregnancy in multiple sclerosis. The CDR3 loop spans 18 amino acids. Deletions cut 2 bases from V and 8 bases from J, with 23 bases between. The germline V gene encodes CDR1 SGHKS and CDR2 YYEKEE (reference sequence). Clones were sequenced by immunoSEQ multiplex PCR, and TCRdb holds only the in-frame ones, with some missing. The sample has 88,000 or so clones, under 95% seen once. This sequence originates from a female donor with multiple sclerosis, enrolled in a pregnancy study. The chain carries TRBV5-5 and TRBJ1-6; maybe TRBD1 (5 bases). The sample in question was peripheral blood, obtained before pregnancy. In DNA form, the CDR3 reads TGTGCCAGCAGCTTCGTACCGCCTGGGGGGAGTGGGTATTCACCCCTCCACTTT. This codes for CASSFVPPGGSGYSPLHF.